This entry is about one TCR beta chain. The data belong to a study of control samples from healthy donors and cancer patients. Trimming pared 3 bases from V and 1 base from J, leaving 12 bases between. CDR1 SGHTA and CDR2 FQGNSA come from the germline V gene. The CDR3 consists of 15 residues. TCRdb keeps only in-frame clones here, not all; method: immunoSEQ multiplex PCR. The table lists 65,000 to 100,000 clones, around 87% of them singletons, with around 20% in the top ten. The chain combines TRBV7-2 with TRBJ1-1, with D unresolved. The sequenced sample consisted of blood. This sequence originates from a man in his fifties or sixties in good health. The DNA for the CDR3 is TGTGCCAGCAGCTTCTCGAGGGCAGGGAACACTGAAGCTTTCTTT. Amino acids: CASSFSRAGNTEAFF.